This T cell receptor (beta chain) was observed in a study of blood T cell repertoires in COVID-19. On the study more broadly: Donors in Cohort 3 counted as recovered after two negative PCRs, clearance, or symptom resolution. PBMCs, B-cell-depleted T cells, or T cells provided the cDNA or gDNA that made up the material.

The repertoire was sequenced with immunoSEQ multiplex PCR; TCRdb's copy has only in-frame clones and lacks some. The data contain 120,000 to 150,000 clones, under 90% of them seen just once; the ten biggest clones take up roughly 4.3%. The CDR3 sequence is 15 residues long. V shed 5 bases, J shed 5 bases, and the junction held 7 bases outside the gene matches. Germline V gene sequence: CDR1 SSHAT, CDR2 FNYEAQ (reference sequence). Membership in each cohort depended on participant-reported clinical history. The sequence derives from a man in his fifties or sixties in a cohort exposed to, infected with or recovered from COVID-19 (not recorded which). The chain has TRBV7-7 and TRBJ2-5, with 11 bases lining up with TRBD1. Specimen: PBMCs or T cells enriched from blood (not recorded which). The DNA of the CDR3 is TGTGCCAGCAGCCAGCGGACAGGGGGCTTGGAGACCCAGTACTTC. Its translation is CASSQRTGGLETQYF.